The 18 T cell receptor beta chains presented below share a single source sample, sequenced in a study of T cell repertoires in cytomegalovirus infection. The antigens for these receptors are not known. Each CDR3 protein is one row after TCRdb ran MiXCR on the reads. Altogether around 750,000 distinct CDR3 sequences are present, approximately 32% being singletons, with the ten largest covering 9.5% to 15%. The sample here was cultured CD8+ T cells from PBMCs, taken from culture after CMV antigen stimulation. The receptors shown here come from a human donor in good health (CMV status not recorded). Some clones in this sample may be carry-over from other donors' samples.

The chain combines TRBV27 with TRBJ1-1; D might be TRBD1 (6 bases). This CDR3 region has 15 residues. Looked up from germline, CDR1 is MNHEY and CDR2 is SMNVEV (reference sequence). The V end lost 6 bases, the J end lost 3 bases, and 17 bases lay between the germline ends. CDR3 loop: CASSLLGGADTEAFF. CDR3 coding DNA: TGTGCCAGCAGCCTGCTGGGGGGGGCGGACACTGAAGCTTTCTTT.

This rearrangement joins TRBV2 to TRBJ2-7, with D unclear. This CDR3 is built from 14 residues. The germline V gene has CDR1 SNHLY and CDR2 FYNNEI. V was cut by 0 bases and J by 2 bases, with 8 bases left in between. The CDR3 DNA is TGTGCCAGCAGTGAAGCCGACGGACCCTACGAGCAGTACTTC. Translated, it gives CASSEADGPYEQYF.

This clonotype was seen repeatedly, ten times or more. The rearrangement links TRBV7-6 to TRBJ2-1, with D uncertain. The V and J ends lost 1 base and 13 bases respectively, with 11 bases between them. The germline gives CDR1 SGHVS, CDR2 FNYEAQ. This CDR3 has 12 amino acids. CDR3 in DNA: TGTGCCAGCAGCTTAGATCGGCGTATCCAGTTCTTC. This sequence encodes CASSLDRRIQFF.

This clonotype was observed a handful of times. V and J are TRBV7-9 and TRBJ2-3; weak D call: TRBD2 (5 bases). The germline V gene has CDR1 SEHNR and CDR2 FQNEAQ (reference sequence). Deletions cut 4 bases from V and 1 base from J, with 12 bases between. CDR3 length equals 15 residues. The CDR3 nucleotides read TGTGCCAGCAGCTCCCGGTTGGAGGGCACAGATACGCAGTATTTT. Translated, it gives CASSSRLEGTDTQYF.

The CDR3 spells CASGGRGSSPLHF. The CDR3 DNA reads TGTGCCAGCGGTGGAAGGGGGAGTTCACCCCTCCACTTT. This chain links TRBV6-6 with TRBJ1-6, with a possible D match to TRBD1 (6 bases). The CDR3 extends over 13 amino acids. Trimming stripped 8 bases from V and 9 bases from J, with 14 bases between. Germline CDR1 and CDR2: MNHNY and SVGAGI (reference sequence).

This clonotype was counted ten times or more. The chain recombines TRBV12-3 or TRBV12-4 with TRBJ2-5; a possible D gene is TRBD1 (7 bases). V lost 5 bases to trimming and J lost 4 bases, with 14 bases between them. This CDR3 has 14 amino acids. Here the CDR3 DNA reads TGTGCCAGCAGTAACAGGGGAGGTGGAGAGACCCAGTACTTC. Protein sequence: CASSNRGGGETQYF.

The chain recombines TRBV14 with TRBJ1-1; 8 bases line up with TRBD1. This CDR3 region has 13 residues. Germline V CDR1 and CDR2: SGHDN, FVKESK. V lost 4 bases and J lost 11; bases outside the gene matches: 9. The CDR3 region is CASSLTGGVRAFF. In DNA form, the CDR3 reads TGTGCCAGCAGCCTAACAGGGGGAGTTAGGGCTTTCTTT.

The chain uses TRBV2 and TRBJ2-1; weak D call: TRBD2 (5 bases). Germline CDR1 SNHLY, CDR2 FYNNEI. Trimming took 7 bases from V and 5 from J, leaving 15 bases between them. The CDR3 spans 14 residues. Here the CDR3 DNA reads TGTGCCAGCACGAACGGGGTGATACACAATGAGCAGTTCTTC. Protein: CASTNGVIHNEQFF.

There are a few counts of this clonotype. The chain combines TRBV6-5 with TRBJ2-7; D might be TRBD1 (5 bases). Germline values: CDR1 MNHEY, CDR2 SVGAGI. Between the trimmed V and J ends, which lost 5 bases and 4 bases, there was a span of 12 bases. The CDR3 is made up of 13 amino acids. The CDR3 loop reads CASSKGVRYEQYV. Written as DNA, the CDR3 is TGTGCCAGCAGTAAAGGGGTCCGGTACGAGCAGTACGTC.

This clonotype was recorded many times. This sequence joins TRBV11-2 and TRBJ1-1; 10 bases map to TRBD1. The germline gives CDR1 SGHAT, CDR2 FQNNGV. CDR3 length: 15 residues. V lost 3 bases to trimming and J lost 4 bases; unmatched junction nucleotides: 5. This chain's CDR3 is CASSFPGQGITEAFF. The CDR3 DNA reads as TGTGCCAGCAGCTTCCCGGGACAGGGGATCACTGAAGCTTTCTTT.

The chain uses TRBV29-1 and TRBJ2-1, with D maybe TRBD1 (6 bases). This CDR3 spans 13 amino acids. V was clipped by 1 base and J by 5 bases, with 9 bases between them. CDR1 is SQVTM, CDR2 ANQGSEA, per germline. This chain's CDR3 is CSVEGGHHNEQFF. The CDR3 region has the DNA TGCAGCGTTGAAGGGGGACACCACAATGAGCAGTTCTTC.

In this sample, this clonotype turned up a few times. For the CDR3, the DNA is TGTGCCAGCAGCTTAGACGCTAGCGGGGTTGTTAGAAATGAGCAGTTCTTC. Translated, it gives CASSLDASGVVRNEQFF. The chain joins TRBV7-6 to TRBJ2-1; 9 nucleotides line up with TRBD2. This CDR3 contains 17 residues. V trimming: 1 base; J trimming: 7 bases; junction bases outside the gene matches: 11. Germline CDR1 is SGHVS and CDR2 is FNYEAQ.

This clonotype was seen at least ten times. This chain links TRBV7-8 with TRBJ2-1, with TRBD1 matching 9 bases. V lost 7 bases and J lost 9; bases outside the gene matches: 13. The length of the CDR3 is 15 residues. Germline CDR1 SGHVS, CDR2 FQNEAQ. DNA of the CDR3: TGTGCCAGCACCTTTAGGGGGACAGGGTGGAGTGAGCAGTTCTTC. Its protein is CASTFRGTGWSEQFF.

In this sample, this clonotype turned up many times. The chain links TRBV7-2 to TRBJ2-3; the match to TRBD1 covers 7 bases. Per germline, CDR1 SGHTA and CDR2 FQGNSA. V trimming: 4 bases; J trimming: 7 bases; junction bases outside the gene matches: 2. This CDR3 has 12 residues. CDR3 loop: CASSSTGNTQYF. The DNA for the CDR3 is TGTGCCAGCAGCTCGACAGGGAATACGCAGTATTTT.

In DNA, the CDR3 is TGTGCCAGCACCACAACTCTTCCCCCAGGAGCCTATGGCTACACCTTC. Amino acid sequence: CASTTTLPPGAYGYTF. The chain joins TRBV7-9 to TRBJ1-2, with unresolved D. Germline CDR1 SEHNR, CDR2 FQNEAQ (reference sequence). V was pared by 7 bases and J by 4 bases, with 22 bases between. The CDR3 has 16 amino acids.

This clonotype appeared a few times. The chain carries TRBV7-9 and TRBJ1-1, with a possible D match to TRBD1 (5 bases). This CDR3 spans 15 amino acids. V lost 0 bases, J lost 1 base, and 9 bases lay in between. Germline assignment: CDR1 SEHNR and CDR2 FQNEAQ (reference sequence). The CDR3 DNA sequence: TGTGCCAGCAGCTTAGCCGGCAGGGCGAACACTGAAGCTTTCTTT. This gives the protein CASSLAGRANTEAFF. The variable domain in full, with the rest retrieved from reference TRBV7-9 and TRBJ1-1, is DTGVSQNPRHKITKRGQNVTFRCDPISEHNRLYWYRQTLGQGPEFLTYFQNEAQLEKSRLLSDRFSAERPKGSFSTLEIQRTEQGDSAMYLCASSLAGRANTEAFFGQGTRLTVV.

The chain recombines TRBV4-1 with TRBJ1-5; D perhaps matches TRBD1 (6 bases). V was cut by 2 bases and J by 6 bases, with 8 bases left in between. Germline assignment: CDR1 MGHRA and CDR2 YSYEKL. The CDR3 covers 13 residues. CDR3 coding DNA: TGCGCCAGCAGCCAACCAGGGGTTCAGCCCCAGCATTTT. Encoded protein: CASSQPGVQPQHF.

This sequence joins TRBV27 and TRBJ2-1, with TRBD2 matching 9 bases. Per the germline V gene, CDR1 is MNHEY and CDR2 is SMNVEV (reference sequence). The CDR3 contains 16 residues. V was pared by 2 bases and J by 5 bases, with 7 bases of the junction left unmatched. The CDR3 DNA follows: TGTGCCAGCAGTTTAACGGCGGGGGGGCCCCACAATGAGCAGTTCTTC. The encoded protein is CASSLTAGGPHNEQFF.